Following are 11 T cell receptor beta chains from one sample sequenced in a study of control samples from healthy donors and cancer patients (dated by TCRdb to the early 2020s). To prepare the library, the immunoSEQ multiplex PCR assay was applied. TCRdb's version of the immuneACCESS table is confined to in-frame rearrangements and falls short of the full clone set. An unresolved V gene accounts for under half of the shortfall where checked; the remainder is of unknown origin. The sample table contains 170,000 or so clones; only one count was recorded for just under 95% of them. The ten top clones hold under 8.5% of the sample. The sequenced sample was blood. The receptor source for this set is a woman between 40 and 50 years old in good health.

The chain recombines TRBV6-5 with TRBJ1-2; TRBD1 agrees at 10 bases. The CDR3 is 15 residues long. The V and J ends lost 5 bases and 6 bases, in that order; junction bases with no gene match: 9. The V gene's germline CDR1 is MNHEY and CDR2 SVGAGI. The CDR3 DNA is TGTGCCAGCAGTCCGCCGACAGGGGGCGCCCATGGCTACACCTTC. The encoded protein is CASSPPTGGAHGYTF.

J is TRBJ2-7 and V is TRBV20-1, with 9 bases matching TRBD1. The CDR3 is 15 amino acids. Trimming took 3 bases from V and 5 from J; bases not matched to a gene: 11. The germline V gene has CDR1 DFQATT and CDR2 SNEGSKA (reference sequence). CDR3 DNA sequence: TGCAGTGCTAGTAACCCACGGGACAGGGCAAACGAGCAGTACTTC. Translated: CSASNPRDRANEQYF.

V and J are TRBV30 and TRBJ2-7, with 10 bases identical to TRBD1. CDR1 is GTSNPN and CDR2 is SVGIG in the germline V gene (reference sequence). V dropped 1 base and J dropped 5; count of bases not matched to a gene: 5. This CDR3 has 14 residues. CDR3 nucleotides: TGTGCCTGGAGTGGTGGGACAGGGGTGGACGAGCAGTACTTC. It encodes CAWSGGTGVDEQYF.

Worth noting for this clone: An end of the junction differs from the germline gene, which may be a read error. CDR3 amino acids: CASSMSGLGTQEAQYF. CDR3 bases: TGTGCCAGTAGTATGTCGGGACTAGGGACTCAAGAGGCCCAGTACTTC. The gene calls are TRBV19 and TRBJ2-5, with 8 bases aligning to TRBD2. Germline CDR1 reads LNHDA; CDR2 reads SQIVND (reference sequence). There are 16 residues in the CDR3.

The chain joins TRBV6-6 to TRBJ2-7; no definite D call. The germline V gene has CDR1 MNHNY and CDR2 SVGAGI (reference sequence). The CDR3 spans 12 residues. V lost 5 bases, J lost 2 bases, and 7 bases lay in between. The CDR3 protein is CASSAVTYEQYF. The CDR3 coding sequence is TGTGCCAGCAGTGCCGTCACCTACGAGCAGTACTTC.

The chain carries TRBV6-6 and TRBJ1-3; 7 nucleotides agree with TRBD1. The CDR3 extends over 16 amino acids. After removal of 0 bases from V and 3 bases from J, the junction contained 5 bases not matched to a gene. The germline gives CDR1 MNHNY, CDR2 SVGAGI (reference sequence). The CDR3 DNA follows: TGTGCCAGCAGTTACTCTATTCGACAGGGTGGAAACACCATATATTTT. This codes for CASSYSIRQGGNTIYF.

This clone occurred once. This chain uses TRBV7-2 with TRBJ2-5; 10 nucleotides match TRBD1. CDR3 size: 15 residues. Looked up from germline, CDR1 is SGHTA and CDR2 is FQGNSA. The J segment lost 4 bases and the V segment lost 4 bases, leaving 6 bases of the junction unmatched. CDR3 sequence: CASSSGQGRRETQYF. The CDR3 DNA reads TGTGCCAGCAGCTCGGGACAGGGGAGGCGAGAGACCCAGTACTTC.

This clone was seen only a few times. The J gene is TRBJ1-5, the V gene TRBV4-1; 7 positions match TRBD1. V lost 0 bases, J lost 7 bases, and 6 bases stayed unmatched. The CDR3 sequence is 15 residues long. Germline loops: CDR1 MGHRA, CDR2 YSYEKL. CDR3 nucleotide sequence: TGCGCCAGCAGCCAAGAGCGGCAGGGGGTACAGCCCCAGCATTTT. Translating gives CASSQERQGVQPQHF.

The rearrangement joins TRBV28 to TRBJ1-2, with D unclear. Germline V lookup: CDR1 MDHEN, CDR2 SYDVKM. Trimming removed 2 bases at V and 3 bases at J, with 13 bases between. This CDR3 region has 15 residues. Here the CDR3 reads CASSLITQQDYGYTF. The CDR3 DNA reads as TGTGCCAGCAGTTTAATTACTCAACAAGACTATGGCTACACCTTC.

This chain links TRBV6-5 with TRBJ2-2; D ambiguous. V lost 2 bases and J lost 5, with 6 bases in between. The germline gives CDR1 MNHEY, CDR2 SVGAGI. This CDR3 contains 13 residues. The CDR3 region is CASSYRWTGELFF. Here the CDR3 DNA reads TGTGCCAGCAGTTACCGATGGACCGGGGAGCTGTTTTTT.

The V and J genes are TRBV12-3 or TRBV12-4 and TRBJ1-1; D unclear. The V end was cut by 2 bases, the J end by 1 base, with 5 bases between. The CDR3 covers 13 residues. The DNA for the CDR3 is TGTGCCAGCAGTTTACTGCAGAACACTGAAGCTTTCTTT. Translated, it gives CASSLLQNTEAFF.